This TCR beta chain derives from a study of OX40 agonist ivuxolimab in advanced cancers. Study overall: With a range of roughly 20 to 80, age averaged approximately 60 years, and about 83% were male.

Germline CDR1 SEHNR, CDR2 FQNEAQ (reference sequence). CDR3 length equals 17 residues. The J segment lost 7 bases and the V segment lost 6 bases, leaving 17 bases of the junction unmatched. Cycle 7 day 1, cycle 4 day 1, and baseline were the timepoints at which blood was sampled. Study-wide results and limits: At 0.1-3.0 mg/kg, partial responders had clonal expansion among the lowest observed. It was also the case that some nonresponders had low normalized T-cell clonal expansion.

Comments on this clone: Its antigen is as yet unknown.

The assay was immunoSEQ multiplex PCR, and TCRdb's table has in-frame clones only and misses some. The sample gives roughly 60,000 clones, approximately 87% of which show up once; about 5% is in the top ten. The specimen comprised CD4+ or CD8+ T cells sorted from blood, sampled in a trial of the OX40 agonist ivuxolimab. This TCR was sampled from an adult with an advanced solid tumor such as melanoma, head and neck, liver or kidney cancer. The chain is built from TRBV7-9 and TRBJ1-4, with 7 bases identical to TRBD1. The CDR3, as DNA: TGTGCCAGCAGACCGGGAACAGGGGCTTTCAGTGGTGAAAAACTGTTTTTT. Its translation is CASRPGTGAFSGEKLFF.